The subject of this entry is one T cell receptor (beta chain). The antigen is unknown. The junction had 10 bases not matched to a gene; V was cut back by 4 bases and J by 2 bases. The CDR3 extends over 18 amino acids. In germline, CDR1 is SGHRS, CDR2 YFSETQ. The entry originates in a study of Graves' ophthalmopathy and Graves' hyperthyroidism. General study findings and limits: Cross-validated, the 13-signature model showed 87.88%/81.08% sensitivity/specificity, and 80%/75% in the test set. The study's model predicted ophthalmopathy progression at about 68% sensitivity and about 72% specificity. Also, most clonotypes expanded in the thyroid above 0.001 frequency appeared in blood.

Ineligible for inclusion were patients with other autoimmune diseases, uncontrolled infections, pregnancy or lactation. Amplification targeted the TCR beta CDR3 regions, with RNA transcripts as the source material. HTBI-primed RT-PCR formed the first round, and a multiplex PCR formed the second. One entry per CDR3 protein results from TCRdb running MiXCR on the multiplex PCR reads. The sample lists roughly 220,000 distinct CDR3 sequences; 45% were seen once. Sequenced: peripheral blood. The V gene is TRBV5-1, the J gene TRBJ2-6, with 9 bases that match TRBD1. This sequence originates from an adult man with Graves' ophthalmopathy. As DNA, the CDR3 is TGCGCCAGCAGCGAATTACAGGGGGCAGTACCTGGGGCCAACGTCCTGACTTTC. Residues: CASSELQGAVPGANVLTF. The full variable domain, completed using reference TRBV5-1 and TRBJ2-6, is KAGVTQTPRYLIKTRGQQVTLSCSPISGHRSVSWYQQTPGQGLQFLFEYFSETQRNKGNFPGRFSGRQFSNSRSEMNVSTLELGDSALYLCASSELQGAVPGANVLTFGAGSRLTVL.